This entry is about one T cell receptor (beta chain). Its antigen is unknown. The PCR ran on 60 Vbeta and 13 Jbeta primers. TCRdb's copy holds only in-frame clones and misses some; the assay was immunoSEQ multiplex PCR. The sample lists 130,000 or so clones, less than 80% seen once, with less than 4.5% in the top ten. The entry originates in a study of cytomegalovirus exposure and HLA in healthy donors. V shed 5 bases, J shed 7 bases, and the junction held 5 bases outside the gene matches. Germline loops: CDR1 MRHNA, CDR2 SNTAGT. This CDR3 has 14 residues. Notes on the study in general: Fewer N-insertions than the approximately 680-donor mean were reportedly shown by an Asian-associated ancestry cluster in a later analysis.

The chain links TRBV6-4 to TRBJ2-3, with TRBD1 matching over 11 bases. This sequence originates from a man over 45 in good health and CMV-seropositive. Sequenced material: PBMCs. The CDR3 here is CASSRTGGRYTQYF. In nucleotides, the CDR3 is TGTGCCAGCAGTCGGACAGGGGGCCGATATACGCAGTATTTT.